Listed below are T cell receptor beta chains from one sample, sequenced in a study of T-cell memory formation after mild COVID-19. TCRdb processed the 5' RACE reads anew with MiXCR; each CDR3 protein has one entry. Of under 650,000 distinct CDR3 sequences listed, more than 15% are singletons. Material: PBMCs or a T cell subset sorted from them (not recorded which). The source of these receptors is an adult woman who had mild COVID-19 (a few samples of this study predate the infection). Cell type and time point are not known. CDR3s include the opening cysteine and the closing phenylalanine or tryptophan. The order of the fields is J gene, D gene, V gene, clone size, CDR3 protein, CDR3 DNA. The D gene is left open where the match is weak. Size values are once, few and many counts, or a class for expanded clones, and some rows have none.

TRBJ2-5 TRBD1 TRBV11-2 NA CASSLAGGSDQETQYF TGTGCCAGCAGCCTGGCAGGGGGCTCGGACCAAGAGACCCAGTACTTC
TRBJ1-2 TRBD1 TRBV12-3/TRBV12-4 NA CASSFLTGVAYYGYTF TGTGCCAGCAGTTTCCTGACAGGGGTGGCTTACTATGGCTACACCTTC
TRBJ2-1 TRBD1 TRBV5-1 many CASSPGDRAYNEQFF TGCGCCAGCAGCCCCGGGGACAGGGCCTACAATGAGCAGTTCTTC
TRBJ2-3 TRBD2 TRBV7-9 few CASSAGRATRGTDTQYF TGTGCCAGCAGCGCGGGGAGGGCGACCAGGGGCACAGATACGCAGTATTTT
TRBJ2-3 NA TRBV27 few CASSVRTAAADTQYF TGTGCCAGCAGCGTCCGGACAGCGGCGGCAGATACGCAGTATTTT
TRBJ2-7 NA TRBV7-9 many CASSLPGRVYEQYF TGTGCCAGCAGCTTACCGGGACGGGTTTACGAGCAGTACTTC
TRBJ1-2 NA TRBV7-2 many CASSLAGAGQYGYTF TGTGCCAGCAGCTTAGCGGGGGCGGGGCAGTATGGCTACACCTTC
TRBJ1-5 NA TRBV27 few CASSLGALQPQHF TGTGCCAGCAGTTTGGGGGCCTTGCAGCCCCAGCATTTT
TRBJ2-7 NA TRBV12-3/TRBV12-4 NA CASSLGGFGEQYF TGTGCCAGCAGTTTAGGAGGGTTTGGAGAGCAGTACTTC
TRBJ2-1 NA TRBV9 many CASSVDPEGGEQFF TGTGCCAGCAGCGTAGACCCCGAGGGCGGTGAGCAGTTCTTC
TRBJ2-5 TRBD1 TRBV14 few CASSYGQGAIQETQYF TGTGCCAGCAGCTACGGACAGGGTGCCATACAAGAGACCCAGTACTTC
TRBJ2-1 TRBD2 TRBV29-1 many CSPGLAGINEQFF TGCAGCCCCGGACTAGCGGGGATCAATGAGCAGTTCTTC
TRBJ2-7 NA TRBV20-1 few CSARDITTEQYF TGCAGTGCTAGAGATATTACGACTGAGCAGTACTTC
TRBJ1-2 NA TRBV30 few CAWSPGGGGQNYGYTF TGTGCCTGGAGCCCCGGGGGGGGAGGACAGAATTATGGCTACACCTTC
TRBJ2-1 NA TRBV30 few CAWSAGLKPQGNEQFF TGTGCCTGGAGTGCTGGCCTCAAGCCACAGGGAAATGAGCAGTTCTTC